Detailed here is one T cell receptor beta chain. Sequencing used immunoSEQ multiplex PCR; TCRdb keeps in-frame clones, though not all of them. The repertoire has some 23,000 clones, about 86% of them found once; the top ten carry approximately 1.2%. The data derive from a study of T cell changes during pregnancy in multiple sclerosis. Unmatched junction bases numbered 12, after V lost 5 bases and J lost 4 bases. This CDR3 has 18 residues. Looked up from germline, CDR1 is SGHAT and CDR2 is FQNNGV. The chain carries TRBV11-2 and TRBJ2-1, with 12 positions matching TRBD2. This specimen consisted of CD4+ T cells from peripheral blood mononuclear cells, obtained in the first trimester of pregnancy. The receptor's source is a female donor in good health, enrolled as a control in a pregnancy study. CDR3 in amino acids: CASSGGLAGIASYNEQFF. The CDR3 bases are TGTGCCAGCAGCGGAGGACTAGCGGGGATTGCTTCTTACAATGAGCAGTTCTTC. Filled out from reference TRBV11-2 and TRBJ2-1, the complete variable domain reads EAGVAQSPRYKIIEKRQSVAFWCNPISGHATLYWYQQILGQGPKLLIQFQNNGVVDDSQLPKDRFSAERLKGVDSTLKIQPAKLEDSAVYLCASSGGLAGIASYNEQFFGPGTRLTVL.